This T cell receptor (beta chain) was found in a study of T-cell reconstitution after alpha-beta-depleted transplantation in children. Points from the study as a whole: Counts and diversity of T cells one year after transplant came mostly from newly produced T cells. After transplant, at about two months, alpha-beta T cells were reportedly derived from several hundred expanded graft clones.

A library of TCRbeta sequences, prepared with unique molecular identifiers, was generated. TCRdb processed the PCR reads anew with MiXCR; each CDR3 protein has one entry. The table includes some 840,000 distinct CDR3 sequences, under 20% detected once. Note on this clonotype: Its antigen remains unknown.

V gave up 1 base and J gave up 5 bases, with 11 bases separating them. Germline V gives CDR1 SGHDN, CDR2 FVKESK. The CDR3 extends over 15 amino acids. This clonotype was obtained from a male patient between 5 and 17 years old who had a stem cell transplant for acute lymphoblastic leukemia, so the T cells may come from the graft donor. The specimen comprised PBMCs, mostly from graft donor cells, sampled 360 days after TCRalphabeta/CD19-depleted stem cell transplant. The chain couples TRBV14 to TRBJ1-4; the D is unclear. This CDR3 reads CASSQARGGNEKLFF. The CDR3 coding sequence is TGTGCCAGCAGCCAAGCACGGGGTGGAAATGAAAAACTGTTTTTT.